The 18 T cell receptor beta chains below were found in one sample sequenced in a study of cytomegalovirus exposure and HLA in healthy donors. Primers included in the PCR were 60 Vbeta and 13 Jbeta primers. TCRdb keeps only in-frame clones here, not all; method: immunoSEQ multiplex PCR. The table gives 100,000 to 150,000 clones; the top ten clones make up about 2.2% of it. Sequences were obtained from PBMCs. Every receptor here comes from a man between 35 and 55 years old in good health and CMV-seronegative.

The V gene is TRBV11-3, the J gene TRBJ2-7; 8 nucleotides match TRBD2. Germline V gene lookup returns CDR1 SGHNT and CDR2 YENEEA. The CDR3 loop spans 15 amino acids. V shed 5 bases and J 4 bases; nucleotides not matched to a gene: 10. This CDR3 reads CASSASGRIGYEQYF. The CDR3 DNA sequence: TGTGCCAGCAGCGCGAGCGGGAGAATCGGATACGAGCAGTACTTC.

Details on this clone: Other DNA sequences in this specimen translate into the identical CDR3. The chain is built from TRBV11-2 and TRBJ1-4; 9 bases agree with TRBD1. Germline loops: CDR1 SGHAT, CDR2 FQNNGV. Trimming at V came to 3 bases and at J to 8 bases, leaving 4 bases not matched to a gene. The CDR3 has 14 amino acids. CDR3 protein: CASSFTGGWEKLFF. CDR3 coding DNA: TGTGCCAGCAGCTTTACAGGGGGCTGGGAAAAACTGTTTTTT.

The chain carries TRBV9 and TRBJ2-1; TRBD2 is a possible D gene (5 bases). Germline assignment: CDR1 SGDLS and CDR2 YYNGEE. There are 15 residues in the CDR3. V was trimmed by 3 bases and J by 4 bases, leaving 14 bases between them. CDR3 DNA: TGTGCCAGCAGCGCCCACCAGGAGGTGTACAATGAGCAGTTCTTC. Its protein is CASSAHQEVYNEQFF.

The chain carries TRBV5-1 and TRBJ2-7, with TRBD2 matching over 7 bases. The ends lost 4 bases at V and 1 base at J; junction bases unmatched: 8. Looked up from germline, CDR1 is SGHRS and CDR2 is YFSETQ. The CDR3 covers 15 residues. CDR3 amino acids: CASSRGSGESYEQYF. The CDR3 DNA follows: TGCGCCAGCAGCCGCGGGAGCGGGGAGTCCTACGAGCAGTACTTC.

This chain joins TRBV28 and TRBJ2-7; 8 nucleotides match TRBD2. V was pared by 6 bases and J by 3 bases, with 7 bases of the junction left unmatched. This CDR3 has 14 amino acids. Germline V gene sequence: CDR1 MDHEN, CDR2 SYDVKM. The CDR3 sequence is CASRPGRGVYEQYF. The CDR3 bases are TGTGCCAGCAGGCCCGGGAGGGGAGTCTACGAGCAGTACTTC.

V usage is TRBV28 and J usage is TRBJ2-5, with 7 nucleotides matching TRBD1. This CDR3 has 15 residues. J was trimmed by 4 bases and V by 7 bases; bases with no gene match: 12. Germline CDR1 reads MDHEN; CDR2 reads SYDVKM. CDR3 DNA: TGTGCCAGCAATAGCCCGACAGGGTTTCGAGAGACCCAGTACTTC. It codes for CASNSPTGFRETQYF.

This sequence joins TRBV29-1 and TRBJ1-1, with 9 bases lining up with TRBD1. With 5 bases clipped from V and 6 bases from J, the junction kept 4 bases outside the gene matches. The CDR3 covers 12 residues. Germline CDR1 SQVTM, CDR2 ANQGSEA. The CDR3 loop is CSVWTGEAEAFF. In DNA, the CDR3 is TGCAGCGTTTGGACAGGGGAGGCTGAAGCTTTCTTT.

The V and J genes are TRBV9 and TRBJ2-3; D perhaps matches TRBD2 (5 bases). The CDR3 is 16 residues long. CDR1 is SGDLS and CDR2 is YYNGEE in the germline V gene. Trimming stripped 0 bases from V and 0 bases from J, with 11 bases between. CDR3 residues: CASSVEGVASTDTQYF. In DNA form, the CDR3 reads TGTGCCAGCAGCGTAGAGGGAGTGGCTAGCACAGATACGCAGTATTTT.

This chain connects TRBV6-5 to TRBJ1-2, with 8 bases that match TRBD1. The germline gives CDR1 MNHEY, CDR2 SVGAGI. Losses at the gene ends were 5 bases for V and 7 bases for J; bases not matched to a gene: 6. There are 13 residues in the CDR3. The CDR3 is CASSLDRGGGYTF. The CDR3 DNA reads TGTGCCAGCAGTCTCGACAGGGGCGGTGGCTACACCTTC.

The chain employs TRBV7-2 and TRBJ1-4; D remains ambiguous. Trimming shortened V by 3 bases and J by 11 bases, and 16 bases separated the two germline ends. This CDR3 has 14 amino acids. From germline, CDR1 is SGHTA and CDR2 FQGNSA. This CDR3 is CASSLVPGVGKLFF. The DNA for the CDR3 is TGTGCCAGCAGCTTGGTCCCCGGGGTAGGGAAACTGTTTTTT.

The chain has TRBV6-1 and TRBJ2-1; the match to TRBD1 covers 10 bases. The CDR3 contains 18 residues. The V and J ends lost 4 bases and 2 bases, in that order; junction bases with no gene match: 11. Germline V gene sequence: CDR1 MNHNS, CDR2 SASEGT. The CDR3 coding sequence is TGTGCCAGCAGTGGACAGGGGGCGGTCGGTTGGGCCTACAATGAGCAGTTCTTC. Protein: CASSGQGAVGWAYNEQFF.

On this clone itself: At one of its ends the junction is not consistent with the germline gene, which may arise from a read error. This chain connects TRBV7-7 to TRBJ1-4, with D possibly being TRBD1 (5 bases). This CDR3 has 14 amino acids. Germline-derived CDR1 and CDR2 are SSHAT and FNYEAQ (reference sequence). In nucleotides, the CDR3 is TGTGCTAGCAGCCCGACAGCAACTAATGAAAAACTGTTTTTT. Amino acids: CASSPTATNEKLFF.

The gene calls are TRBV11-3 and TRBJ2-7; the match to TRBD1 covers 10 bases. CDR3 size: 13 residues. Germline V gene lookup returns CDR1 SGHNT and CDR2 YENEEA. V trimming: 5 bases; J trimming: 7 bases; junction bases outside the gene matches: 5. Here the CDR3 reads CASSPGQGYEQYF. Written as DNA, the CDR3 is TGTGCCAGCAGCCCGGGACAGGGGTATGAGCAGTACTTC.

The chain joins TRBV15 to TRBJ2-7; 7 bases fit TRBD1. Per germline, CDR1 LNHNV and CDR2 YYDKDF (reference sequence). J was trimmed by 2 bases and V by 6 bases; bases with no gene match: 7. The CDR3 is 14 residues long. This chain's CDR3 is CATSIDQGAYEQYF. DNA of the CDR3: TGTGCCACCAGTATTGACCAGGGGGCCTACGAGCAGTACTTC.

This chain joins TRBV5-6 and TRBJ1-1; no firm D call. There are 11 residues in the CDR3. The V gene lost 3 bases and the J gene lost 7 bases, with 7 bases spanning the gap. Per the germline V gene, CDR1 is SGHDT and CDR2 is YYEEEE. The CDR3 nucleotides read TGTGCCAGCAGCTCTTCGGGTGAAGCTTTCTTT. Its translation is CASSSSGEAFF.

The chain uses TRBV28 and TRBJ2-7, with TRBD2 identical over 9 bases. Germline CDR1 reads MDHEN; CDR2 reads SYDVKM. After removal of 3 bases from V and 3 bases from J, the junction contained 6 bases not matched to a gene. This CDR3 spans 15 amino acids. The CDR3 sequence: CASSFSGTSSYEQYF. The CDR3 DNA reads as TGTGCCAGCAGTTTTTCGGGGACTAGCAGCTACGAGCAGTACTTC.

This rearrangement joins TRBV27 to TRBJ1-1, with 9 positions matching TRBD1. The CDR3 is 13 residues long. CDR1 and CDR2 (germline): MNHEY, SMNVEV (reference sequence). V lost 5 bases and J lost 6; bases outside the gene matches: 4. The CDR3 coding sequence is TGTGCCAGCAGTCCTAGACAGGGGGCTGAAGCTTTCTTT. It encodes CASSPRQGAEAFF.

This rearrangement joins TRBV6-5 to TRBJ1-2, with unresolved D. CDR3 length equals 13 residues. Germline V lookup: CDR1 MNHEY, CDR2 SVGAGI. V lost 6 bases, J lost 4 bases, and 12 bases lay in between. Written as DNA, the CDR3 is TGTGCCAGCAGGTCGCCGGGAATCTATGGCTACACCTTC. Translation: CASRSPGIYGYTF.